The clone carrying this T cell receptor beta chain was detected only a few times. Antigen specificity is unknown. Time point here: newly diagnosed GD, antithyroid drugs for less than 3 months. RNA extracted from PBMCs served as the sequencing template. HTBI primers from iRepertoire and Arm-PCR of CDR3 regions yielded the TCR beta libraries. TCRdb processed the multiplex PCR reads anew with MiXCR; each CDR3 protein has one entry. The sample has roughly 610,000 distinct CDR3 sequences, 16% seen once. The record originates from a study of regulatory T cells in long-lasting Graves disease. Study observations and caveats: Persistent Graves' patients showed a TCR diversity that was lower than that of newly diagnosed ones. Accuracy was perhaps lowered by the small sample size.

The CDR3 runs 13 residues. CDR1 GTSNPN and CDR2 SVGIG come from the germline V gene (reference sequence). Trimming pared 0 bases from V and 4 bases from J, leaving 8 bases between. These same data were also listed under a study on T cells in Graves' hyperthyroidism and ophthalmopathy.

The sample consisted of peripheral blood mononuclear cells (PBMCs), taken at new diagnosis, from a patient treated with antithyroid drugs. The V gene is TRBV30, the J gene TRBJ2-3; no firm D call. The TCR sequence derives from a woman under 40 with Graves disease. CDR3 DNA sequence: TGTGCCTGGAGTGTATCCTGGGCAGATACGCAGTATTTT. This encodes CAWSVSWADTQYF.